These T cell receptor beta chains were read from a single sample in a study of beta chain features in type 1 diabetes. Produced via immunoSEQ multiplex PCR; TCRdb's table is partial and in-frame only. The data contain about 620,000 clones, roughly 15% of them singletons. The sequencing sample was made of naive CD4+ T cells from blood. These receptors originate from a man between 18 and 29 years old in good health. Each CDR3 is given with its conserved first and last residue. Each record gives: V gene, clone size, D gene, J gene, CDR3 DNA, CDR3 protein. The D gene is left open where the match is weak. Some rows have no size entry. The others give once, few or many, or a class for an expanded clone.

V: TRBV7-2
size: few
D: TRBD1
J: TRBJ2-3
DNA: TGTGCCAGCAGCGGGACAGGGAACACAGATACGCAGTATTTT
CDR3: CASSGTGNTDTQYF

V: TRBV28
size: -
D: -
J: TRBJ2-6
DNA: TGTGCCAGCAGTCTCGCCTCCCAGGGGGCCAACGTCCTGACTTTC
CDR3: CASSLASQGANVLTF

V: TRBV4-1
size: few
D: -
J: TRBJ1-5
DNA: TGCGCCAGCAGCCAGGGGTCGGGCAATCAGCCCCAGCATTTT
CDR3: CASSQGSGNQPQHF

V: TRBV7-6
size: -
D: TRBD2
J: TRBJ2-7
DNA: TGTGCCAGCAGCTTAGGGTGGTCTAGCGGGGGGAAAAGGACCGAGCAGTACTTC
CDR3: CASSLGWSSGGKRTEQYF

V: TRBV5-1
size: few
D: TRBD1
J: TRBJ2-7
DNA: TGCGCCAGCAGCTCCTTTTTTTCCGGGACAGGTAGCTCCTACGAGCAGTACTTC
CDR3: CASSSFFSGTGSSYEQYF

V: TRBV18
size: -
D: TRBD1
J: TRBJ1-5
DNA: TGTGCCAGCTCACCGGCAGGGGGTAGCCAGCCCCAGCATTTT
CDR3: CASSPAGGSQPQHF

V: TRBV28
size: -
D: -
J: TRBJ2-7
DNA: TGTGCCAGCAGTTTCAGGGCCGAGCAGTACTTC
CDR3: CASSFRAEQYF

V: TRBV2
size: -
D: TRBD1
J: TRBJ2-1
DNA: TGTGCCAGCAGTGAAGACAGGGGAACCTACAATGAGCAGTTCTTC
CDR3: CASSEDRGTYNEQFF

V: TRBV9
size: few
D: -
J: TRBJ1-1
DNA: TGTGCCAGCAGCGTAGATCTGGCACCCGGGACTGAAGCTTTCTTT
CDR3: CASSVDLAPGTEAFF

V: TRBV7-2
size: -
D: TRBD1
J: TRBJ1-1
DNA: TGTGCCAGCAGCCAACAATCCGGGACAGTGAACACTGAAGCTTTCTTT
CDR3: CASSQQSGTVNTEAFF

V: TRBV15
size: -
D: -
J: TRBJ2-1
DNA: TGTGCCACCAGCAGAGATGCACACCTGCAGTTCTTC
CDR3: CATSRDAHLQFF

V: TRBV7-3
size: few
D: -
J: TRBJ2-2
DNA: TGTGCCAGCAGCCCCTCGTTTTGGCGGGGGAACACCGGGGAGCTGTTTTTT
CDR3: CASSPSFWRGNTGELFF

V: TRBV5-4
size: -
D: -
J: TRBJ1-3
DNA: TGTGCCAGCAGCTTTGGAAATAGGGGAATCATATATTTT
CDR3: CASSFGNRGIIYF

V: TRBV2
size: few
D: TRBD2
J: TRBJ2-3
DNA: TGTGCCAGCAAATTACTAGCGGGGGGGCCACTGGATACGCAGTATTTT
CDR3: CASKLLAGGPLDTQYF

V: TRBV5-1
size: few
D: -
J: TRBJ2-3
DNA: TGCGCCAGCAGCGGCGGACAGATTTGGGATACGCAGTATTTT
CDR3: CASSGGQIWDTQYF

V: TRBV9
size: few
D: -
J: TRBJ2-6
DNA: TGTGCCAGCAGGTACTCTGGGGCCAACGTCCTGACTTTC
CDR3: CASRYSGANVLTF

V: TRBV7-2
size: -
D: -
J: TRBJ2-5
DNA: TGTGCCAGCAGCGCGCAAGAGACCCAGTACTTC
CDR3: CASSAQETQYF

V: TRBV7-9
size: -
D: -
J: TRBJ2-3
DNA: TGTGCCAGCAGCTTATTGCAGGCTAGCACAGATACGCAGTATTTT
CDR3: CASSLLQASTDTQYF